This T cell receptor (beta chain) appears in the sequencing data of a study of T-cell reconstitution after alpha-beta-depleted transplantation in children. As it was prepared, the TCRbeta library received unique molecular identifiers. TCRdb redid the calling of the PCR reads with MiXCR, one entry per CDR3 protein. The sample includes roughly 500,000 distinct CDR3 sequences, 30% to 35% of them seen just once. The ends lost 3 bases at V and 0 bases at J; junction bases unmatched: 16. The CDR3 sequence is 20 residues long. Per the germline V gene, CDR1 is DFQATT and CDR2 is SNEGSKA (reference sequence). This clonotype has just a few counts.

The source material was PBMCs from the stem cell graft donor, sampled from the stem cell graft. The V and J genes are TRBV20-1 and TRBJ1-5, with 11 bases matching TRBD1. The clonotype comes from a human donor who donated a stem cell graft to a child with aplastic anemia. The CDR3 protein is CSARGQGGAIRGLSNQPQHF. Here the CDR3 DNA reads TGCAGTGCTAGGGGACAGGGGGGAGCTATTAGGGGGCTTAGCAATCAGCCCCAGCATTTT.